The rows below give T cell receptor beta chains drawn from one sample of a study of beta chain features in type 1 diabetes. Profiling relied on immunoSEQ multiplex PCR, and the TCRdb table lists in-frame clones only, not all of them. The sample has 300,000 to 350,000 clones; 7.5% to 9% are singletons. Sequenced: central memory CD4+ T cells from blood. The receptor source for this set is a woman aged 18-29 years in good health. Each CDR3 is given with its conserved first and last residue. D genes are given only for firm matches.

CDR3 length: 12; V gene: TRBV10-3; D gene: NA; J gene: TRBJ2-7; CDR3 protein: CAIRSDGYEQYF
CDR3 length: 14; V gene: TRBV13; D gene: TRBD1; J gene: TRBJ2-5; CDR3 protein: CASSRGQIQETQYF
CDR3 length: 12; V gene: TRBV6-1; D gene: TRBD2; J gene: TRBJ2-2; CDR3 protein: CARLAGVGELFF
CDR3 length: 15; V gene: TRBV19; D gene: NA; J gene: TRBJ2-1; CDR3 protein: CASDTGTSSYNEQFF
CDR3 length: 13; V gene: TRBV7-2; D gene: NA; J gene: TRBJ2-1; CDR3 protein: CASSLTNDNEQFF
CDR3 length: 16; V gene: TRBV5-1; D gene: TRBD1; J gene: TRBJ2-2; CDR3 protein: CASSLTGGENTGELFF
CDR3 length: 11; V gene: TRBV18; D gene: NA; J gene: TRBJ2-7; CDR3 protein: CASSPGDIILF
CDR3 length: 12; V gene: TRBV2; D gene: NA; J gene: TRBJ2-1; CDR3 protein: CASSGDLGAQFF
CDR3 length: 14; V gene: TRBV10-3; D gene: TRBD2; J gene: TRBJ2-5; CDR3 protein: CASTPSGIKETQYF
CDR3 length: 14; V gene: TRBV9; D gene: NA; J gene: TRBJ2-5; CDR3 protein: CASSSAWGAETQYF
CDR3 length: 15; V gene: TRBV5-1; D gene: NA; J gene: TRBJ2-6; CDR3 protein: CASSGGSSGANVLTF
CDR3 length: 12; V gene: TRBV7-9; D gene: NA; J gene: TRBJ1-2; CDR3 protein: CASSLHDYGYTF
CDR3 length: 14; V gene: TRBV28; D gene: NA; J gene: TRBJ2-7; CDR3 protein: CASSLGRVWGEQYF
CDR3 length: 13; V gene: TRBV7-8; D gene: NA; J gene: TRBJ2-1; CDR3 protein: CASSSDSPNEQFF
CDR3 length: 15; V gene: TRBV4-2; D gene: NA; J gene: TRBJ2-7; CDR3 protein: CASSQFGQSSYEQYF
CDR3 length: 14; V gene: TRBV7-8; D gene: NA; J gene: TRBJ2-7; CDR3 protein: CASSLAPTSYEQYF
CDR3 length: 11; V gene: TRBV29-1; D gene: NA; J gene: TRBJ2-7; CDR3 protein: CSVGSLNEQYF
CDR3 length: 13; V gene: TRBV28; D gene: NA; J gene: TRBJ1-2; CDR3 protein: CASSLERNYGYTF
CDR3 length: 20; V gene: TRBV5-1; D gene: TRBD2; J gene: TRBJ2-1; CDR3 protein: CASSSLGLAGQPSSYNEQFF
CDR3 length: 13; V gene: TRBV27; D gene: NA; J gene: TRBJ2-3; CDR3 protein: CASSRGGTDTQYF
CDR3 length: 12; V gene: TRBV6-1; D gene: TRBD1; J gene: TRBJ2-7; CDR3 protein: CASGDRAYEQYF
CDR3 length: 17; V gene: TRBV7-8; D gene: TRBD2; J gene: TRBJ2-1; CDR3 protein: CASSLPPSSGRYNEQFF
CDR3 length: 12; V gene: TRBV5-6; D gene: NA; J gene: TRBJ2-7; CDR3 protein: CASTKGTDEQYF
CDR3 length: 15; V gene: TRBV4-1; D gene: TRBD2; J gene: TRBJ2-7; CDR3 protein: CASSQVPSGSGEQYF
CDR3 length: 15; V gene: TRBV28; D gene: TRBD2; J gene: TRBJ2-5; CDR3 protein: CASSKGSGSGKTQYF
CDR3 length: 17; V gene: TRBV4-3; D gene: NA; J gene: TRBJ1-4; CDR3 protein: CASSQDPGRATNEKLFF
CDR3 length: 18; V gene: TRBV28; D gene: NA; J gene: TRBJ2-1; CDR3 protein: CASRPGLSLPGAYNEQFF
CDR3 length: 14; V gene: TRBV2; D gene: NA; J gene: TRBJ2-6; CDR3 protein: CASREGEGANVLTF
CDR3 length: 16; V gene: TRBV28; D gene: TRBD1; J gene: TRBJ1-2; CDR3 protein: CASSSAGTGASYGYTF
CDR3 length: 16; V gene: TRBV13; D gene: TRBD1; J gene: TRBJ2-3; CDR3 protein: CASSHRQGVSSDTQYF
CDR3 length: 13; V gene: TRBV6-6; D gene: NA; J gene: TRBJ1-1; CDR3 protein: CASSYSVGFEAFF
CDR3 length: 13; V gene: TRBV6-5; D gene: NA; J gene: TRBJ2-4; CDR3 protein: CASSYRTGGIQYF
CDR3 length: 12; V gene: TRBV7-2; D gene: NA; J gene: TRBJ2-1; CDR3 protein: CASSLDGPEQFF
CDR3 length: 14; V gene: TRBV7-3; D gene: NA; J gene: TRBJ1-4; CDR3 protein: CASSHKATNEKLFF
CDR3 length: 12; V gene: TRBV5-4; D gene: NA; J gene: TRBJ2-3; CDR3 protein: CASGRSTDTQYF
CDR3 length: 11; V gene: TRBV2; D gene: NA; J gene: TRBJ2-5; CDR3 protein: CASKVGETQYF
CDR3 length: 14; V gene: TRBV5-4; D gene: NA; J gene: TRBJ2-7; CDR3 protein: CASSSKGRPYEQYF
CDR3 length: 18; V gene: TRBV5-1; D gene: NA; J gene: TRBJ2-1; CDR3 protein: CASSPTADYRRRNNEQFF
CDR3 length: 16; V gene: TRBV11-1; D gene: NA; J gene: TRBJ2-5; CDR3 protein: CASSFGGTRRRETQYF
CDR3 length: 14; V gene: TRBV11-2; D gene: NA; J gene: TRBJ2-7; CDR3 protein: CASRPGTASYEQYF
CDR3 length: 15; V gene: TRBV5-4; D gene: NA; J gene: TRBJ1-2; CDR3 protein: CASSLDGSYNYGYTF
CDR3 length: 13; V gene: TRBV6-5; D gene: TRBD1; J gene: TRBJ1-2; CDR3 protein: CASRPDRDYGYTF
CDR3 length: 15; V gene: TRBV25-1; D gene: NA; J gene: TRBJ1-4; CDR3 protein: CASSDPGGGDEKLFF
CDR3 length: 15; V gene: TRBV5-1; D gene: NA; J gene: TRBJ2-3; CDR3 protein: CASSLNLGNRDTQYF
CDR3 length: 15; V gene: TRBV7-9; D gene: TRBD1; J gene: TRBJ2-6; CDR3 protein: CASSSQGTGANVLTF
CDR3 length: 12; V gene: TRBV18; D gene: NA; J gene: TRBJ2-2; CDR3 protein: CASSENTGELFF
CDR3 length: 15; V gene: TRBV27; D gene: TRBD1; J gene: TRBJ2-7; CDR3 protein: CASSRQGTPYYEQYF
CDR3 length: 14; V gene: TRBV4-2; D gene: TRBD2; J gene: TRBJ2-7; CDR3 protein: CASSQLGLVYEQYF
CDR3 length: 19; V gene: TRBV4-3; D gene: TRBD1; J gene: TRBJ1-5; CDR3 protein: CASSQDWTPGQASNQPQHF
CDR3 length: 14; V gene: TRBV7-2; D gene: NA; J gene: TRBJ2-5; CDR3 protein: CASSTSVALETQYF
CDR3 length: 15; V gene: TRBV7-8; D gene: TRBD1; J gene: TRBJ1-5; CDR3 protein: CASSLSVSQGVPQHF
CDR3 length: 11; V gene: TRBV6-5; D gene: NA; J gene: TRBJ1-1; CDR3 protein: CATKRGAEAFF
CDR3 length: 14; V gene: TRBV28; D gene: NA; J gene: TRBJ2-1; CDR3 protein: CASSLATTYNEQFF
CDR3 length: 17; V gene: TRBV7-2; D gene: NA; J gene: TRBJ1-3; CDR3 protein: CASSSAGTRSSGNTIYF
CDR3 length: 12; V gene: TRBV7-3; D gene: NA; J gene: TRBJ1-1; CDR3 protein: CASSPVVAEAFF